Following are 2 T cell receptor beta chains from one sample sequenced in a study of blood T cell repertoires in COVID-19. Repertoires were generated with immunoSEQ multiplex PCR, while TCRdb's copy carries only in-frame clones and drops some. This table holds about 180,000 clones, about 85% found once. The specimen sequenced was peripheral blood. The source of these receptors is a woman aged 50 to 60 with COVID-19, enrolled during active disease.

V gene TRBV6-2 or TRBV6-3 combines with J gene TRBJ1-4; 7 bases match TRBD1. Trimming removed 5 bases from V and 0 bases from J; junction bases left unmatched: 6. CDR1 MNHEY and CDR2 SVGEGT come from the germline V gene. The CDR3 runs to 16 residues. The CDR3 nucleotides are TGTGCCAGCAGTCTCGACAGGGCCGCAACTAATGAAAAACTGTTTTTT. This gives the protein CASSLDRAATNEKLFF.

The J gene is TRBJ2-7, the V gene TRBV9; D unresolved. In germline, CDR1 is SGDLS, CDR2 YYNGEE. CDR3 length: 14 residues. Deletions cut 0 bases from V and 0 bases from J, with 7 bases between. The CDR3 reads CASSVGTNSYEQYF. In nucleotides, the CDR3 is TGTGCCAGCAGCGTAGGAACTAACTCCTACGAGCAGTACTTC.